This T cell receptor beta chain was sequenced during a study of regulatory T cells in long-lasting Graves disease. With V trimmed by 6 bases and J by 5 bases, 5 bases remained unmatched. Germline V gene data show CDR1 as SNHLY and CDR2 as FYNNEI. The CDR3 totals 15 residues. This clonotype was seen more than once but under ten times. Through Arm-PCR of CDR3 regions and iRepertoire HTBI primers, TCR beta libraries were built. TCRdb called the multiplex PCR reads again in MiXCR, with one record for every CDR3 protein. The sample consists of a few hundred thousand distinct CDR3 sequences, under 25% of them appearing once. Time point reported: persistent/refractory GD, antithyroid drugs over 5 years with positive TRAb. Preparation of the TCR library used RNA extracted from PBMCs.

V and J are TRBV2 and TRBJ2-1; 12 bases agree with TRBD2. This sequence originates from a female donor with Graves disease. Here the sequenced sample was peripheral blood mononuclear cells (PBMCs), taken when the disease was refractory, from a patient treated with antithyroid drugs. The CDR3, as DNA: TGTGCCAGCAGCGTGACTAGCGGGAGTGACAATGAGCAGTTCTTC. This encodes CASSVTSGSDNEQFF.